The rows below give T cell receptor beta chains drawn from one sample of a study of blood T cell repertoires in COVID-19. Produced via immunoSEQ multiplex PCR; TCRdb's table is partial and in-frame only. This sample carries about 280,000 clones, 75% to 90% of them seen once, and the ten largest clones take about 3%. Specimen: peripheral blood. Receptors originate from a woman aged 25 to 39 with active or convalescent COVID-19. Both conserved end residues are part of each CDR3. Fields, in order: D gene, clone size, V gene, J gene, CDR3 protein, CDR3 DNA. D genes are given only for firm matches. Size is stated for part of the rows, as once, few or many counts, or as a class when the clone is expanded.

>TRBD1|-|TRBV4-1|TRBJ2-1
CASSQPDRGPHNEQFF
TGCGCCAGCAGCCAGCCCGACAGGGGACCCCACAATGAGCAGTTCTTC
>TRBD2|-|TRBV29-1|TRBJ2-7
CSVGTSATYEQYF
TGCAGCGTTGGGACTAGCGCTACCTACGAGCAGTACTTC
>-|-|TRBV6-6|TRBJ2-2
CASSPGSGVTGELFF
TGTGCCAGCAGTCCGGGGTCAGGCGTCACCGGGGAGCTGTTTTTT
>TRBD1|-|TRBV10-2|TRBJ1-5
CAGGGLGNQPQHF
TGCGCCGGAGGGGGCTTGGGCAATCAGCCCCAGCATTTT
>TRBD1|-|TRBV7-8|TRBJ1-1
CASSFGTGGLTEAFF
TGTGCCAGCAGCTTCGGAACAGGGGGCTTGACTGAAGCTTTCTTT
>-|-|TRBV4-3|TRBJ1-5
CASSQQGGYSNQPQHF
TGCGCCAGCAGCCAACAAGGCGGCTATAGCAATCAGCCCCAGCATTTT
>TRBD2|-|TRBV5-1|TRBJ2-3
CASSLASGGAADTQYF
TGCGCCAGCAGCTTGGCTAGCGGGGGGGCCGCCGATACGCAGTATTTT
>TRBD1|once|TRBV6-6|TRBJ2-2
CASSVTGGQVGELFF
TGTGCCAGCAGCGTGACAGGGGGCCAGGTCGGGGAGCTGTTTTTT
>TRBD2|-|TRBV7-3|TRBJ2-5
CASSRSPNRLAGGPETQYF
TGTGCCAGCAGCCGAAGCCCCAACAGACTAGCGGGGGGGCCAGAGACCCAGTACTTC
>TRBD2|-|TRBV14|TRBJ2-3
CASSLRTSGGGDTQYF
TGTGCCAGCAGCCTACGGACTAGCGGGGGTGGAGATACGCAGTATTTT
>-|-|TRBV30|TRBJ2-7
CAWVWGRGRNEQYF
TGTGCCTGGGTTTGGGGGAGAGGGAGGAACGAGCAGTACTTC
>-|-|TRBV6-5|TRBJ1-5
CASSQAGTDWPQHF
TGTGCCAGCAGTCAGGCCGGAACGGATTGGCCCCAGCATTTT
>-|-|TRBV7-6|TRBJ2-7
CASSPPGSLIYEQYF
TGTGCCAGCAGCCCCCCAGGGTCCCTAATATACGAGCAGTACTTC
>-|once|TRBV7-2|TRBJ1-4
CASRQRTNEKLFF
TGTGCCAGCAGGCAAAGGACAAATGAAAAACTGTTTTTT
>TRBD1|-|TRBV18|TRBJ2-7
CASSPLGQVPYEQYF
TGTGCCAGCTCACCACTCGGACAGGTCCCCTACGAGCAGTACTTC
>-|-|TRBV7-2|TRBJ2-5
CASSGSRETQYF
TGTGCCAGCAGCGGGAGCAGGGAGACCCAGTACTTC
>-|-|TRBV30|TRBJ1-2
CAWSVPGRLYGYTF
TGTGCCTGGAGTGTGCCCGGGAGGTTGTATGGCTACACCTTC